Sequencing of this T cell receptor (beta chain) was carried out in a study of brain T cells in children with intractable seizures. Study-level findings and limits: Patients' HCMV serostatus was unknown; virus specificity rests on CDR3 similarity alone. Clones missing pre-surgery may reflect undersampling of that blood sample.

There are 13 residues in the CDR3. Looked up from germline, CDR1 is MNHEY and CDR2 is SMNVEV (reference sequence). Trimming cost V 1 base and J 6 bases, with 9 bases left between them. To note about this clone: Its antigen is unknown.

Some clones are missing from TCRdb's copy, which holds only in-frame ones; the method was immunoSEQ multiplex PCR. The sample lists 340,000 or so clones; over 85% were seen once. Sample time point: blood from clinic visit 5 months post-surgery; TSC patient then seizure free. The sequenced cases were selected for having the highest brain T cell transcript signatures. Patients received at least one anti-epileptic drug before surgery. Sequences were derived from peripheral blood, sampled more than 4 months after surgery. The chain links TRBV27 to TRBJ1-2, with D perhaps matching TRBD1 (6 bases). This receptor was taken from a boy under three years old with tuberous sclerosis and intractable seizures. CDR3 in amino acids: CASSLLGGDGYTF. CDR3 nucleotide sequence: TGTGCCAGCAGTTTATTAGGGGGGGATGGCTACACCTTC.